The present entry profiles one T cell receptor beta chain with its context. Its antigen is unknown. TCRdb re-called the reads through MiXCR, storing one row per CDR3 protein. The sample lists 250,000 to 300,000 distinct CDR3 sequences, over 15% occurring once. The data were obtained in a study of T cell repertoires in cytomegalovirus infection. About the research overall: Shared public TCR beta signatures pointed to both CMV infection and a matching HLA type. Regarding the study as a whole: CMV carriers with the relevant HLA were identified by cumulative public TCR beta family frequency.

The specimen was CD8+ T cells from PBMCs. The clonotype comes from a human donor in good health (CMV status not recorded). Some clones in this sample may be carry-over from other donors' samples.

The CDR3 DNA reads as TGTGCCAGCAGCTCTATAGAAGGGGGCACAGATACGCAGTATTTT. Its protein is CASSSIEGGTDTQYF. V is TRBV7-9 and J is TRBJ2-3; possibly TRBD1 for D (5 bases). Germline CDR1 SEHNR, CDR2 FQNEAQ (reference sequence). CDR3 length: 15 residues. V was shortened by 4 bases and J by 1 base, with 12 bases between the two germline ends.